These 21 T cell receptor beta chains share one sample of origin, sequenced in a study of blood T cell repertoires in COVID-19. Method: immunoSEQ multiplex PCR; TCRdb's copy keeps in-frame clones and lacks some. The sample lists around 250,000 clones, approximately 84% occurring once. Material for sequencing was PBMCs or T cells enriched from blood (not recorded which). These receptors all come from a woman aged 45-60 years who had been exposed to COVID-19.

This clone appeared once. The chain employs TRBV7-9 and TRBJ1-2; D is unclear. CDR3 length: 14 amino acids. V lost 0 bases to trimming and J lost 8 bases, with 13 bases between them. Germline CDR1 is SEHNR and CDR2 is FQNEAQ (reference sequence). The CDR3 loop is CASSLAAGGPGYTF. Here the CDR3 DNA reads TGTGCCAGCAGCTTAGCGGCGGGAGGCCCGGGCTACACCTTC. Filled out from reference TRBV7-9 and TRBJ1-2, the complete variable domain reads DTGVSQNPRHKITKRGQNVTFRCDPISEHNRLYWYRQTLGQGPEFLTYFQNEAQLEKSRLLSDRFSAERPKGSFSTLEIQRTEQGDSAMYLCASSLAAGGPGYTFGSGTRLTVV.

The gene calls are TRBV5-4 and TRBJ2-1; TRBD2 matches 16 bases. J lost 10 bases, V lost 0 bases, and 7 bases had no gene match. Germline CDR1 is SGHNT and CDR2 is YYREEE (reference sequence). The CDR3 is 17 residues long. The CDR3 bases are TGTGCCAGCAGCTTGGCCGGGACTAGCGGGGGGGCCCGGGAGCAGTTCTTC. It translates to CASSLAGTSGGAREQFF.

The chain couples TRBV5-1 to TRBJ2-7, with a possible D match to TRBD2 (5 bases). Between the trimmed V and J ends, which lost 0 bases and 3 bases, there was a span of 10 bases. There are 14 residues in the CDR3. In germline, CDR1 is SGHRS, CDR2 YFSETQ. The CDR3 loop is CASSLDLGGYEQYF. The CDR3 DNA is TGCGCCAGCAGCTTGGACTTAGGAGGCTACGAGCAGTACTTC.

Comment on this clone: Other DNA sequences in the same sample also yield this CDR3. In DNA, the CDR3 is TGTGCCAGTAGTATAGGGGGGGGTGGCACTGAAGCTTTCTTT. Protein: CASSIGGGGTEAFF. V gene TRBV19 combines with J gene TRBJ1-1; weak D call: TRBD1 (5 bases). The CDR3 covers 14 residues. Germline values: CDR1 LNHDA, CDR2 SQIVND (reference sequence). V lost 1 base, J lost 4 bases, and 10 bases lay in between.

The V gene is TRBV28, the J gene TRBJ1-6; no definite D call. CDR1 is MDHEN and CDR2 is SYDVKM in the germline V gene. Trimming stripped 8 bases from V and 12 bases from J, with 8 bases between. This CDR3 has 10 amino acids. DNA of the CDR3: TGTGCCAGCGGCCGGGGACCCCTCCACTTT. Amino acids: CASGRGPLHF. Combining the CDR3 with reference TRBV28 and TRBJ1-6 gives the whole variable domain DVKVTQSSRYLVKRTGEKVFLECVQDMDHENMFWYRQDPGLGLRLIYFSYDVKMKEKGDIPEGYSVSREKKERFSLILESASTNQTSMYLCASGRGPLHFGNGTRLTVT.

V and J are TRBV28 and TRBJ1-1, with D perhaps TRBD1 (5 bases). The V gene lost 6 bases and the J gene lost 6 bases, with 20 bases spanning the gap. From germline, CDR1 is MDHEN and CDR2 SYDVKM. CDR3 size: 15 residues. The CDR3 DNA is TGTGCCAGCAGCTCTAGGGCAGGGTGGGTGGCTGAAGCTTTCTTT. Translation gives CASSSRAGWVAEAFF. The full variable domain, its missing parts supplied by reference TRBV28 and TRBJ1-1, is DVKVTQSSRYLVKRTGEKVFLECVQDMDHENMFWYRQDPGLGLRLIYFSYDVKMKEKGDIPEGYSVSREKKERFSLILESASTNQTSMYLCASSSRAGWVAEAFFGQGTRLTVV.

The chain carries TRBV10-3 and TRBJ1-5; D perhaps matches TRBD1 (6 bases). Trimming left V 3 bases short and J 6 bases short, with 15 bases between. The CDR3 length is 15 residues. CDR1 is ENHRY and CDR2 is SYGVKD in the germline V gene. CDR3 nucleotide sequence: TGTGCCATCAGTGACGGAGGGGGGGCTGTTCAGCCCCAGCATTTT. Translating gives CAISDGGGAVQPQHF.

This chain links TRBV6-1 with TRBJ2-7; 11 bases agree with TRBD1. After removal of 2 bases from V and 1 base from J, the junction contained 1 base not matched to a gene. The CDR3 is 15 residues long. Germline lookup yields CDR1 MNHNS and CDR2 SASEGT. CDR3 sequence: CASSERDRGSYEQYF. CDR3 DNA: TGTGCCAGCAGTGAACGGGACAGGGGGTCCTACGAGCAGTACTTC.

This clone was seen a handful of times. The chain couples TRBV19 to TRBJ2-3, with 8 bases identical to TRBD2. The CDR3 totals 16 residues. Germline CDR1 LNHDA, CDR2 SQIVND (reference sequence). The V segment lost 7 bases and the J segment 1 base; nucleotides outside the gene matches: 10. This CDR3 is CASTSTGTRGTDTQYF. The CDR3 bases are TGTGCCAGTACATCCACCGGGACTAGGGGCACAGATACGCAGTATTTT.

The V and J genes are TRBV6-5 and TRBJ1-1; D gene uncertain. The CDR3 sequence is 13 residues long. CDR1 is MNHEY and CDR2 is SVGAGI in the germline V gene. The V and J ends lost 7 bases and 5 bases respectively, with 14 bases between them. CDR3 protein: CASTPRGVTEAFF. CDR3 nucleotide sequence: TGTGCCAGCACCCCCAGAGGAGTGACTGAAGCTTTCTTT.

The chain recombines TRBV5-1 with TRBJ1-1; 9 positions match TRBD1. From germline, CDR1 is SGHRS and CDR2 YFSETQ. After removal of 4 bases from V and 4 bases from J, the junction contained 5 bases not matched to a gene. The CDR3 sequence is 14 residues long. The CDR3 is CASSAGQGLTEAFF. In DNA, the CDR3 is TGCGCCAGCAGCGCCGGACAGGGGCTCACTGAAGCTTTCTTT.

This clone was detected a few times. The chain employs TRBV5-8 and TRBJ1-1; tentative D call: TRBD1 (5 bases). CDR1 is SGHTS and CDR2 is YDEGEE in the germline V gene. The CDR3 has 12 residues. V was trimmed by 5 bases and J by 13 bases, leaving 18 bases between them. The CDR3 sequence: CASSPGGIQVFF. The DNA for the CDR3 is TGTGCCAGCAGTCCGGGGGGGATTCAGGTTTTCTTT.

This rearrangement joins TRBV10-1 to TRBJ1-1; the D gene is possibly TRBD1 (5 bases). CDR3 length equals 15 residues. V was cut by 2 bases and J by 4 bases, with 14 bases left in between. Germline V gene sequence: CDR1 WNHNN, CDR2 SYGVQD (reference sequence). The CDR3 region is CASSESRQGPTEAFF. The DNA of the CDR3 is TGCGCCAGCAGTGAGAGTCGTCAGGGTCCCACTGAAGCTTTCTTT.

The J gene is TRBJ1-2, the V gene TRBV6-5, with 8 bases that match TRBD1. The CDR3 extends over 13 amino acids. Germline V lookup: CDR1 MNHEY, CDR2 SVGAGI. J lost 9 bases, V lost 1 base, and 4 bases had no gene match. DNA for the CDR3: TGTGCCAGCAGTTACTTTGACAGGGGAAGCTACACCTTC. Residues: CASSYFDRGSYTF.

The chain has TRBV7-8 and TRBJ2-3, with 7 positions matching TRBD2. CDR3 length equals 15 residues. Germline V gives CDR1 SGHVS, CDR2 FQNEAQ. With V trimmed by 2 bases and J by 0 bases, 2 bases remained unmatched. The CDR3 sequence: CASSLYGGSTDTQYF. DNA of the CDR3: TGTGCCAGCAGCTTATACGGGGGGAGCACAGATACGCAGTATTTT.

The chain is built from TRBV10-3 and TRBJ1-5, with 7 bases that match TRBD1. The CDR3 is 12 amino acids. In germline, CDR1 is ENHRY, CDR2 SYGVKD. The ends lost 8 bases at V and 4 bases at J; junction bases unmatched: 2. The CDR3 DNA reads as TGTGCCATCGGACAGGAAAATCAGCCCCAGCATTTT. Its translation is CAIGQENQPQHF.

The chain combines TRBV29-1 with TRBJ2-1; 7 positions match TRBD1. Germline V CDR1 and CDR2: SQVTM, ANQGSEA. This CDR3 has 19 residues. V lost 5 bases to trimming and J lost 0 bases; unmatched junction nucleotides: 19. CDR3 protein: CSVLTGRDRQSSSYNEQFF. The CDR3 DNA is TGCAGCGTTTTAACCGGCCGGGACAGACAATCTAGCTCCTACAATGAGCAGTTCTTC.

The chain uses TRBV11-2 and TRBJ1-1; D perhaps matches TRBD1 (5 bases). Germline V gene lookup returns CDR1 SGHAT and CDR2 FQNNGV. V shed 5 bases and J shed 7 bases, with 14 bases lying between them. The CDR3 runs 13 residues. CDR3 protein: CASSPYTGDEAFF. The CDR3 nucleotides are TGTGCCAGCAGCCCCTACACGGGGGATGAAGCTTTCTTT.

The chain carries TRBV29-1 and TRBJ2-4, with D tentatively TRBD2 (6 bases). V was trimmed by 6 bases and J by 0 bases, leaving 15 bases between them. The CDR3 consists of 15 residues. Germline V CDR1 and CDR2: SQVTM, ANQGSEA. The CDR3 sequence is CSVGKPGEAKNIQYF. The DNA of the CDR3 is TGCAGCGTCGGGAAGCCGGGGGAAGCCAAAAACATTCAGTACTTC.

The J gene is TRBJ2-2, the V gene TRBV11-1, with a possible D match to TRBD1 (5 bases). The germline V gene encodes CDR1 SGHAT and CDR2 FQDESV (reference sequence). The CDR3 is 16 amino acids. The V gene lost 5 bases and the J gene lost 5 bases, with 18 bases spanning the gap. CDR3 in amino acids: CASSPARTTGTGELFF. The CDR3 DNA is TGTGCCAGCAGCCCAGCCCGTACAACAGGTACCGGGGAGCTGTTTTTT.

Comment on this clone: This sample also contains other DNA sequences that code for the same CDR3. The rearrangement links TRBV5-1 to TRBJ1-2, with a tentative D call TRBD1 (5 bases). The CDR3 has 13 residues. Per the germline V gene, CDR1 is SGHRS and CDR2 is YFSETQ. Between the trimmed V and J ends, which lost 0 bases and 7 bases, there was a span of 10 bases. CDR3 nucleotide sequence: TGCGCCAGCAGCTTGGGTCAGGGCAGTGGCTACACCTTC. Its translation is CASSLGQGSGYTF.